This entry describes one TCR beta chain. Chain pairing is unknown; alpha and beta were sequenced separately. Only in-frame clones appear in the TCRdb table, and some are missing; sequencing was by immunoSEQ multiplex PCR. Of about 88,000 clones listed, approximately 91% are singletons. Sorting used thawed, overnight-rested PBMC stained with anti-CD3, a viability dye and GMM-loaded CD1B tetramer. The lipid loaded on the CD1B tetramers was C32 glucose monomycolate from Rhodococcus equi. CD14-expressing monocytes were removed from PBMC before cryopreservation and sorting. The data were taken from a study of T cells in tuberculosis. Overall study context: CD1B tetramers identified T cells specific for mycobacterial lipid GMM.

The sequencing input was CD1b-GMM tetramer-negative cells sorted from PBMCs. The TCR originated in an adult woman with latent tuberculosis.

The DNA for the CDR3 is TGCGCCAGCAGCCTGACCACACAGGGGGGAGCTGGCTACACCTTC. Translated: CASSLTTQGGAGYTF. The genes are TRBV4-1 and TRBJ1-2, with 8 positions matching TRBD1. This CDR3 spans 15 amino acids. CDR1 is MGHRA and CDR2 is YSYEKL in the germline V gene. V dropped 4 bases and J dropped 7; count of bases not matched to a gene: 11.